This TCR beta chain was captured by sequencing in a study of cytomegalovirus exposure and HLA in healthy donors. PCR amplification relied on 60 Vbeta primers (plus 13 Jbeta primers). Sequencing was performed with immunoSEQ multiplex PCR; in TCRdb, only in-frame clones are kept and a portion is missing. The repertoire holds 160,000 or so clones, 80% to 90% seen once, with roughly 2.4% in the top ten. V dropped 1 base and J dropped 2 bases, with 8 bases sitting between them. The CDR3 covers 14 residues. Germline V gene data show CDR1 as SEHNR and CDR2 as FQNEAQ (reference sequence). Sample: PBMCs. This sequence joins TRBV7-9 and TRBJ2-5; possibly TRBD2 for D (5 bases). The sequence came from a woman between 18 and 29 years old in good health and CMV-seronegative. The CDR3 is CASSLGGKQETQYF. In DNA, the CDR3 is TGTGCCAGCAGCTTAGGAGGGAAACAAGAGACCCAGTACTTC.